Within the sample, the clone carrying this T cell receptor (beta chain) is medium-sized. The antigen is undetermined. This entry comes from a study of metastatic and nonmetastatic thyroid tumors. Study-level findings and limits: Reportedly, malignant thyroid tumors had significantly higher TCR beta diversity than benign nodules, in blood and tumor.

Every patient underwent thyroid surgery untreated. MiXCR was used by TCRdb to re-call the PCR reads. The profile covers some 42,000 clones, with 28% appearing a single time and about a tenth taken by the ten largest. Trimming removed 0 bases from V and 2 bases from J, with 11 bases in between. The CDR3 contains 14 residues. Germline values: CDR1 DFQATT, CDR2 SNEGSKA (reference sequence). Sequences were obtained from blood. This chain joins TRBV20-1 and TRBJ2-7, with D uncertain. The clonotype originates from a male donor with papillary thyroid cancer or a benign thyroid nodule (not recorded which). Some clones in this sample may be carry-over from other donors' samples. CDR3 nucleotide sequence: TGCAGTGCTAGAGATCCAGGCCGGCCCTACGAGCAGTACTTC. The encoded protein is CSARDPGRPYEQYF.